The present TCR beta chain was sequenced within a study of shared clonotypes between healthy human individuals. Study-level background: Three CD4 naive, three CD4 memory, two CD8 naive and one CD8 memory plate were used per donor.

The authors distributed each subset's genomic DNA evenly over several immunoSEQ plates. Using immunoSEQ multiplex PCR, the repertoire was profiled, and TCRdb retains in-frame clones only, with some absent. The sample records around 990,000 clones, approximately 80% being singletons. Trimming cost V 4 bases and J 3 bases, with 13 bases left between them. The CDR3 contains 15 residues. Germline CDR1 SGHTS, CDR2 YDEGEE. Concerning this clone: Its specificity is not known.

The study's findings and limits: Memory subsets generally showed lower estimated richness than naive subsets. Of the naive CD4 clonotypes, approximately 5% were shared across four donors.

This chain links TRBV5-8 with TRBJ1-4; D is perhaps TRBD1 (6 bases). The sequencing input was memory CD4+ T cells from PBMCs. As to subset: CD45RA-negative fraction. This TCR was sampled from a man between 18 and 29 years old in good health. Some clones in this sample may be carry-over from other donors' samples. The CDR3 DNA is TGTGCCAGCAGCACGGACAGACCCGCTAATGAAAAACTGTTTTTT. Its protein is CASSTDRPANEKLFF.